This entry lists 18 T cell receptor beta chains sequenced from one sample in a study of blood T cells in healthy people across ages. A second about 7 to 11 cycle PCR used barcoded and J-beta primers. In TCRdb, the 5' RACE reads were re-called with MiXCR into one record per CDR3 protein. The data show 850,000 to 1,100,000 distinct CDR3 sequences, with about two fifths seen just once and 13% held by the top ten. The specimen was blood. These receptors came from a man in his late teens or twenties in good health.

The rearrangement links TRBV20-1 to TRBJ1-4; 7 bases match TRBD1. Germline CDR1 and CDR2: DFQATT and SNEGSKA (reference sequence). This CDR3 is 13 amino acids long. V dropped 5 bases and J dropped 5; count of bases not matched to a gene: 5. The CDR3 DNA is TGCAGTGCTCAATACAGGGGAAATGAAAAACTGTTTTTT. It specifies CSAQYRGNEKLFF.

The CDR3 here is CASSYRYGDLNYGYTF. CDR3 DNA sequence: TGTGCCAGCAGCTACCGGTACGGGGACCTTAACTATGGCTACACCTTC. The chain is built from TRBV12-3 or TRBV12-4 and TRBJ1-2; weak D call: TRBD1 (5 bases). Trimming cost V 6 bases and J 1 base, with 18 bases left between them. This CDR3 has 16 residues.

CDR3 nucleotides: TGTGCCAGCAGCCCAACCTCGTCCGGACGGCAGCCCCAGCATTTT. Its protein is CASSPTSSGRQPQHF. V usage is TRBV7-2 and J usage is TRBJ1-5; D gene unclear. Germline values: CDR1 SGHTA, CDR2 FQGNSA. The V and J ends lost 5 bases and 7 bases respectively, with 18 bases between them. This CDR3 comprises 15 residues.

The chain recombines TRBV7-2 with TRBJ2-4; D is ambiguous. The germline CDR1 and CDR2 sequences are SGHTA and FQGNSA. V gave up 0 bases and J gave up 13 bases, with 19 bases separating them. The CDR3 loop spans 15 amino acids. In DNA form, the CDR3 reads TGTGCCAGCAGCTTAGCGTTTTCTCGAGTACAAGAGCAGTACTTC. Protein: CASSLAFSRVQEQYF. The whole variable domain, remainder taken from reference TRBV7-2 and TRBJ2-4, is GAGVSQSPSNKVTEKGKDVELRCDPISGHTALYWYRQSLGQGLEFLIYFQGNSAPDKSGLPSDRFSAERTGGSVSTLTIQRTQQEDSAVYLCASSLAFSRVQEQYFGAGTRLSVL.

CDR3: CASSQEMQGGQETQYF. The CDR3 nucleotides read TGTGCCAGCAGCCAAGAGATGCAGGGTGGCCAAGAGACCCAGTACTTC. The V gene is TRBV4-2, the J gene TRBJ2-5, with a weak D call TRBD1 (5 bases). Trimming took 0 bases from V and 1 from J, leaving 12 bases between them. The V gene's germline CDR1 is LGHNA and CDR2 YNFKEQ. The CDR3 runs 16 residues.

The chain joins TRBV6-5 to TRBJ2-3; perhaps TRBD2 as D (5 bases). Germline loops: CDR1 MNHEY, CDR2 SVGAGI. V lost 4 bases, J lost 2 bases, and 16 bases lay in between. This CDR3 is built from 16 residues. The CDR3 region has the DNA TGTGCCAGCAGTTCCCTAGCCCTTAGTTCCACAGATACGCAGTATTTT. It is translated as CASSSLALSSTDTQYF.

This rearrangement joins TRBV28 to TRBJ1-2; 8 bases fit TRBD1. CDR3 length: 14 amino acids. With 1 base clipped from V and 7 bases from J, the junction kept 5 bases outside the gene matches. From germline, CDR1 is MDHEN and CDR2 SYDVKM. The CDR3 here is CASSLSGRGLGYTF. The CDR3 bases are TGTGCCAGCAGTTTATCAGGCAGGGGGCTTGGCTACACCTTC.

The chain combines TRBV20-1 with TRBJ1-4; 8 bases are a match to TRBD1. The germline V gene encodes CDR1 DFQATT and CDR2 SNEGSKA (reference sequence). The V and J ends lost 7 bases and 8 bases, in that order; junction bases with no gene match: 6. This CDR3 is 12 amino acids long. CDR3 DNA: TGCAGTGTTGGCAGGGGGCGAGAAAAACTGTTTTTT. Encoded protein: CSVGRGREKLFF.

This chain joins TRBV4-1 and TRBJ1-5; TRBD1 agrees at 10 bases. V dropped 0 bases and J dropped 0; count of bases not matched to a gene: 8. The germline V gene has CDR1 MGHRA and CDR2 YSYEKL. The CDR3 loop spans 19 amino acids. This CDR3 reads CASSQDLLDRGYSNQPQHF. The CDR3 bases are TGCGCCAGCAGCCAAGACCTCCTGGACAGGGGGTATAGCAATCAGCCCCAGCATTTT.

This clonotype was recorded only once. The rearrangement uses TRBV2 and TRBJ2-2; 7 nucleotides line up with TRBD1. CDR1 SNHLY and CDR2 FYNNEI come from the germline V gene. Trimming at V came to 8 bases and at J to 2 bases, leaving 8 bases not matched to a gene. This CDR3 has 15 amino acids. The DNA for the CDR3 is TGTGCCAGCGGTTGGGACAGAGCTAACACCGGGGAGCTGTTTTTT. Its protein is CASGWDRANTGELFF.

This clonotype has only a few counts. The CDR3: CASSETGYAQPQHF. The CDR3, as DNA: TGTGCCAGCAGTGAGACAGGGTATGCTCAGCCCCAGCATTTT. This chain links TRBV25-1 with TRBJ1-5; TRBD1 agrees at 7 bases. The CDR3 is 14 amino acids. Germline V gene data show CDR1 as MGHDK and CDR2 as SYGVNS. Trimming took 3 bases from V and 6 from J; bases not matched to a gene: 5. The full variable domain, with the rest looked up from reference TRBV25-1 and TRBJ1-5, is EADIYQTPRYLVIGTGKKITLECSQTMGHDKMYWYQQDPGMELHLIHYSYGVNSTEKGDLSSESTVSRIRTEHFPLTLESARPSHTSQYLCASSETGYAQPQHFGDGTRLSIL.

The chain recombines TRBV6-6 with TRBJ2-1; 11 nucleotides agree with TRBD2. Unmatched junction bases numbered 4, after V lost 6 bases and J lost 0 bases. The germline V gene has CDR1 MNHNY and CDR2 SVGAGI (reference sequence). CDR3 length equals 16 residues. The CDR3, as DNA: TGTGCCAGCAGAGAGACTAGCGGGGTCTCCTACAATGAGCAGTTCTTC. It translates to CASRETSGVSYNEQFF.

The chain carries TRBV7-2 and TRBJ1-1, with D hard to call. The CDR3 is made up of 14 amino acids. Per germline, CDR1 SGHTA and CDR2 FQGNSA. V lost 5 bases to trimming and J lost 8 bases, with 18 bases between them. CDR3 region: CASSVRAGESEAFF. CDR3 DNA sequence: TGTGCCAGCAGCGTAAGGGCAGGCGAATCGGAAGCTTTCTTT.

The chain recombines TRBV7-2 with TRBJ2-7; D might be TRBD1 (6 bases). The tail of the sequence fits TRBJ2-5 better, so the J call may be wrong. In germline, CDR1 is SGHTA, CDR2 FQGNSA. The CDR3 has 12 residues. CDR3 loop: CASSGTTETQYF. The CDR3 bases are TGTGCCAGCAGCGGGACAACCGAGACCCAGTACTTC.

CDR3 sequence: CASSQGNRGNMNTEAFF. In DNA, the CDR3 is TGCGCCAGCAGCCAAGGAAACAGGGGTAATATGAACACTGAAGCTTTCTTT. The V and J genes are TRBV4-3 and TRBJ1-1; 7 nucleotides align to TRBD1. CDR1 is LGHNA and CDR2 is YSLEER in the germline V gene. Unmatched junction bases numbered 8, after V lost 1 base and J lost 0 bases. The CDR3 loop spans 17 amino acids.

This clonotype was seen more than once but under ten times. The chain has TRBV12-3 or TRBV12-4 and TRBJ1-4; no reliable D call. CDR3 length: 17 amino acids. V was clipped by 4 bases and J by 14 bases, with 29 bases between them. CDR3 residues: CASSSLEAGPQTKVLFF. DNA for the CDR3: TGTGCCAGCAGTTCATTAGAGGCAGGCCCCCAAACGAAAGTGCTGTTTTTT.

Remarks on this clonotype: The junction differs from germline at one of its ends, possibly a read error. The chain links TRBV12-3 or TRBV12-4 to TRBJ2-3; 13 nucleotides agree with TRBD2. This CDR3 is 16 amino acids long. The CDR3 DNA reads as TGTGCCAGCAGCCCCGGGACTAGCGGGGTTGGAGATACGGAGTATTTT. Protein product: CASSPGTSGVGDTEYF.

The table lists this clonotype with a few counts. The chain combines TRBV6-2 or TRBV6-3 with TRBJ1-2; 12 bases align to TRBD1. The germline gives CDR1 MNHEY, CDR2 SVGEGT. After removal of 6 bases from V and 12 bases from J, the junction contained 8 bases not matched to a gene. This CDR3 is built from 13 residues. The CDR3 sequence is CASSLLGQGAHTF. Here the CDR3 DNA reads TGTGCCAGCAGCCTCTTGGGACAGGGGGCTCACACCTTC.